Below are 30 T cell receptor beta chains sequenced from a single sample in a study of technical replicates of blood from several donors. The method was immunoSEQ multiplex PCR; TCRdb's version includes in-frame clones alone and lacks a portion of them. The sample lists approximately 70,000 clones; 95% to 97% were seen once. Specimen: T cells isolated from PBMCs. These receptors all come from a human donor in good health.

V gene TRBV29-1 combines with J gene TRBJ2-3, with TRBD1 matching over 9 bases. Per the germline V gene, CDR1 is SQVTM and CDR2 is ANQGSEA. The J segment lost 4 bases and the V segment lost 6 bases, leaving 8 bases of the junction unmatched. CDR3 size: 14 residues. CDR3 loop: CSVPEDRGSDTQYF. The CDR3 DNA is TGCAGCGTACCGGAGGACAGGGGATCAGATACGCAGTATTTT.

This CDR3 is CASSLDSGRTQYF. The CDR3, as DNA: TGTGCCAGCAGCTTAGATAGCGGGAGGACCCAGTACTTC. The genes are TRBV11-1 and TRBJ2-5; 9 nucleotides agree with TRBD2. Germline values: CDR1 SGHAT, CDR2 FQDESV (reference sequence). CDR3 length equals 13 residues. V shed 1 base and J 7 bases; nucleotides not matched to a gene: 1.

This chain connects TRBV20-1 to TRBJ2-7; possibly TRBD2 for D (5 bases). The V end lost 7 bases, the J end lost 6 bases, and 13 bases lay between the germline ends. The germline CDR1 and CDR2 sequences are DFQATT and SNEGSKA (reference sequence). This CDR3 has 11 residues. Here the CDR3 DNA reads TGCAGTGTTTCCCCGGGGAGCGAGCAGTACTTC. Translation: CSVSPGSEQYF.

This clone was found once. Other DNA sequences in this specimen translate into the identical CDR3. DNA for the CDR3: TGTGCCAGCAGCTTAACAGGGGACGGCTACACCTTC. This sequence encodes CASSLTGDGYTF. The chain is built from TRBV7-9 and TRBJ1-2; 7 bases map to TRBD1. V lost 2 bases, J lost 8 bases, and 2 bases stayed unmatched. The germline CDR1 and CDR2 sequences are SEHNR and FQNEAQ (reference sequence). The CDR3 length is 12 residues.

This sequence joins TRBV6-6 and TRBJ1-5; 8 bases fit TRBD1. Unmatched junction bases numbered 12, after V lost 8 bases and J lost 9 bases. Germline CDR1 is MNHNY and CDR2 is SVGAGI (reference sequence). The CDR3 is 14 residues long. CDR3 DNA: TGTGCCAGCCAAGGTCCTTGGACAGGGACGCCCCAGCATTTT. As protein: CASQGPWTGTPQHF.

The chain carries TRBV10-3 and TRBJ2-2; maybe TRBD1 (5 bases). Germline V lookup: CDR1 ENHRY, CDR2 SYGVKD. V was pared by 7 bases and J by 5 bases, with 17 bases between. The CDR3 length is 15 residues. The CDR3 DNA reads as TGTGCCATCAAGGAAGGGGTGCTAAAAACCGGGGAGCTGTTTTTT. Amino acid sequence: CAIKEGVLKTGELFF.

The rearrangement links TRBV7-2 to TRBJ1-4; TRBD1 might be the D (5 bases). V lost 3 bases and J lost 6, with 14 bases in between. Germline V gene lookup returns CDR1 SGHTA and CDR2 FQGNSA. This CDR3 is built from 15 residues. The CDR3 DNA sequence: TGTGCCAGCAGCTTGTCGCCGGGGGAGTATGAAAAACTGTTTTTT. Its protein is CASSLSPGEYEKLFF.

The chain recombines TRBV29-1 with TRBJ2-4, with a weak D call TRBD1 (6 bases). Deletions cut 0 bases from V and 0 bases from J, with 15 bases between. The germline V gene has CDR1 SQVTM and CDR2 ANQGSEA. The CDR3 length is 17 residues. The CDR3 DNA sequence: TGCAGCGTTGAAGAGAGGGCAGGGGCACTAGCCAAAAACATTCAGTACTTC. It yields the protein CSVEERAGALAKNIQYF.

The chain couples TRBV7-9 to TRBJ2-7; 8 bases fit TRBD1. The CDR3 has 12 residues. V shed 5 bases and J 5 bases; nucleotides not matched to a gene: 2. Germline V CDR1 and CDR2: SEHNR, FQNEAQ (reference sequence). CDR3 nucleotide sequence: TGTGCCAGCAGCGCGACAGGGGACGAGCAGTACTTC. Translation: CASSATGDEQYF.

The CDR3 loop reads CASSQWSRLVGGELFF. CDR3 sequence (DNA): TGCGCCAGCAGCCAATGGTCAAGACTAGTAGGTGGGGAGCTGTTTTTT. The J gene is TRBJ2-2, the V gene TRBV4-3; perhaps TRBD2 as D (6 bases). The CDR3 runs to 16 residues. The germline gives CDR1 LGHNA, CDR2 YSLEER. Trimming stripped 2 bases from V and 8 bases from J, with 18 bases between.

The rearrangement joins TRBV6-5 to TRBJ2-1, with 7 bases aligning to TRBD2. This CDR3 region has 16 residues. J gave up 6 bases and V 1 base, and 9 bases lay outside the gene matches. The germline gives CDR1 MNHEY, CDR2 SVGAGI. The CDR3 DNA reads TGTGCCAGCAGTTACTACGGGGCGGGAGCGTTCAATGAGCAGTTCTTC. Translation gives CASSYYGAGAFNEQFF.

The V and J genes are TRBV10-3 and TRBJ1-5; D not certain. Trimming took 3 bases from V and 3 from J, leaving 6 bases between them. The CDR3 is 13 residues long. In germline, CDR1 is ENHRY, CDR2 SYGVKD. The CDR3 region is CAISDQDNQPQHF. The DNA for the CDR3 is TGTGCCATCAGTGATCAGGACAATCAGCCCCAGCATTTT.

The chain couples TRBV15 to TRBJ2-1; TRBD1 matches at 8 bases. The length of the CDR3 is 16 residues. The V gene end was trimmed by 2 bases and the J gene end by 4 bases; junction bases not matched to a gene: 7. Germline CDR1 and CDR2: LNHNV and YYDKDF (reference sequence). As DNA, the CDR3 is TGTGCCACCAGCAGACGAACAGGGGGTCGTTACAATGAGCAGTTCTTC. Encoded protein: CATSRRTGGRYNEQFF.

The V gene is TRBV7-9, the J gene TRBJ2-3; D may be TRBD2 (6 bases). Trimming left V 1 base short and J 5 bases short, with 13 bases between. This CDR3 region has 15 residues. Germline assignment: CDR1 SEHNR and CDR2 FQNEAQ (reference sequence). The CDR3 nucleotides read TGTGCCAGCAGCTTAGGAGCGGAGGGAGGAGATACGCAGTATTTT. As protein: CASSLGAEGGDTQYF.

This CDR3 reads CAWSVRGGYTF. The CDR3 DNA reads as TGTGCCTGGAGTGTTAGGGGAGGCTACACCTTC. The chain combines TRBV30 with TRBJ1-2, with TRBD1 as a possible D gene (5 bases). The CDR3 contains 11 residues. V lost 0 bases and J 8 bases, leaving 7 bases between the germline ends. Germline V gene data show CDR1 as GTSNPN and CDR2 as SVGIG (reference sequence).

The rearrangement joins TRBV6-5 to TRBJ1-2; unclear D gene. V was cut by 7 bases and J by 4 bases, with 10 bases left in between. Germline CDR1 is MNHEY and CDR2 is SVGAGI. This CDR3 contains 12 residues. The CDR3 DNA reads as TGTGCCAGCACTCTAACGGGCTATGGCTACACCTTC. Encoded protein: CASTLTGYGYTF.

Notes on this clone: The sample has other DNA sequences that encode this CDR3 too. The chain carries TRBV6-1 and TRBJ1-5; 8 bases match TRBD1. Trimming cost V 2 bases and J 4 bases; bases outside gene matches: 1. CDR1 MNHNS and CDR2 SASEGT come from the germline V gene. The CDR3 is made up of 14 amino acids. The CDR3 nucleotides read TGTGCCAGCAGTGAATACAGGGGGAATCAGCCCCAGCATTTT. As protein: CASSEYRGNQPQHF.

The V and J genes are TRBV11-3 and TRBJ2-1; D uncertain. Looked up from germline, CDR1 is SGHNT and CDR2 is YENEEA. The CDR3 covers 12 residues. The ends were cut back, 7 bases at V and 0 bases at J, with 4 bases in the middle. The CDR3 DNA follows: TGTGCCAGCACTAGCTCCTACAATGAGCAGTTCTTC. Encoded protein: CASTSSYNEQFF. The complete variable domain, with remaining parts taken from reference TRBV11-3 and TRBJ2-1, reads EAGVVQSPRYKIIEKKQPVAFWCNPISGHNTLYWYLQNLGQGPELLIRYENEEAVDDSQLPKDRFSAERLKGVDSTLKIQPAELGDSAVYLCASTSSYNEQFFGPGTRLTVL.

J is TRBJ2-5 and V is TRBV27; D possibly corresponds to TRBD1 (6 bases). Trimming left V 6 bases short and J 2 bases short, with 10 bases between. CDR3 length: 13 amino acids. Germline CDR1 reads MNHEY; CDR2 reads SMNVEV (reference sequence). The CDR3 loop reads CASRGAGQETQYF. CDR3 nucleotides: TGTGCCAGCAGGGGGGCGGGTCAAGAGACCCAGTACTTC.

This chain joins TRBV29-1 and TRBJ2-1; 8 nucleotides match TRBD2. There are 16 residues in the CDR3. From germline, CDR1 is SQVTM and CDR2 ANQGSEA. V lost 4 bases and J lost 7; bases outside the gene matches: 15. The CDR3 sequence is CSVAALTSARGNEQFF. For the CDR3, the DNA is TGCAGCGTTGCAGCCTTGACTAGCGCGAGAGGGAATGAGCAGTTCTTC.

The chain combines TRBV6-1 with TRBJ2-1, with 9 bases identical to TRBD2. In germline, CDR1 is MNHNS, CDR2 SASEGT. CDR3 length equals 14 residues. The CDR3 region has the DNA TGTGCTAGTGGGCTAGCGGGATACTACAATGAGCAGTTCTTC. Translated: CASGLAGYYNEQFF.

The J gene is TRBJ2-7, the V gene TRBV4-1, with 11 bases fitting TRBD1. The CDR3 consists of 14 residues. Per germline, CDR1 MGHRA and CDR2 YSYEKL. After removal of 7 bases from V and 6 bases from J, the junction contained 8 bases not matched to a gene. CDR3: CASKNPGTGGEQYF. The CDR3 DNA reads as TGCGCCAGCAAAAACCCCGGGACAGGGGGCGAGCAGTACTTC.

This sequence joins TRBV23-1 and TRBJ1-1, with D possibly matching TRBD1 (6 bases). TRBV23-1 is an open reading frame, and its role is uncertain. Trimming left V 0 bases short and J 1 base short, with 18 bases between. The CDR3 spans 18 residues. The CDR3 spells CASSQSSGVVGWNTEAFF. CDR3 nucleotide sequence: TGCGCCAGCAGTCAATCGTCAGGGGTAGTGGGCTGGAACACTGAAGCTTTCTTT.

This chain uses TRBV19 with TRBJ1-2; D uncertain. The germline gives CDR1 LNHDA, CDR2 SQIVND (reference sequence). This CDR3 comprises 14 residues. Trimming cost V 3 bases and J 7 bases, with 15 bases left between them. In DNA, the CDR3 is TGTGCCAGTAGTATTAGGGAGAATCATTTTGGCTACACCTTC. Its translation is CASSIRENHFGYTF.

CDR3 nucleotide sequence: TGTGCCAGCCGGGGGGGGGCATTTCAGCCCCAGCATTTT. Protein product: CASRGGAFQPQHF. The chain employs TRBV19 and TRBJ1-5, with a tentative D call TRBD1 (6 bases). CDR1 is LNHDA and CDR2 is SQIVND in the germline V gene (reference sequence). V was pared by 9 bases and J by 6 bases, with 15 bases between. The CDR3 contains 13 residues.

V is TRBV6-6 and J is TRBJ1-4, with D possibly being TRBD1 (5 bases). In germline, CDR1 is MNHNY, CDR2 SVGAGI (reference sequence). The CDR3 loop spans 14 amino acids. The V end was cut by 7 bases, the J end by 8 bases, with 17 bases between. The CDR3 DNA reads TGTGCCAGCACCCCGGGGGGAATAAAGGAAAAACTGTTTTTT. Translation: CASTPGGIKEKLFF.

This chain's CDR3 is CASSLDSIYEQYF. The CDR3 DNA is TGTGCCAGCAGCTTGGACTCGATCTACGAGCAGTACTTC. The chain combines TRBV5-4 with TRBJ2-7, with D unclear. This CDR3 region has 13 residues. Germline V lookup: CDR1 SGHNT, CDR2 YYREEE (reference sequence). V lost 0 bases and J lost 3, with 7 bases in between.

CDR3: CAISDLSGRNEQFF. The CDR3 DNA reads as TGTGCCATCAGTGACCTTAGCGGGAGAAATGAGCAGTTCTTC. This sequence joins TRBV10-3 and TRBJ2-1; 9 nucleotides align to TRBD2. V lost 3 bases to trimming and J lost 7 bases; unmatched junction nucleotides: 4. The CDR3 has 14 residues. The germline V gene encodes CDR1 ENHRY and CDR2 SYGVKD.

The chain has TRBV20-1 and TRBJ1-1; D is ambiguous. This CDR3 comprises 11 residues. Trimming stripped 0 bases from V and 8 bases from J, with 7 bases between. From germline, CDR1 is DFQATT and CDR2 SNEGSKA (reference sequence). As DNA, the CDR3 is TGCAGTGCTAGAGAGTCGGTGGAAGCTTTCTTT. Its translation: CSARESVEAFF.

The chain uses TRBV19 and TRBJ2-2, with 10 bases identical to TRBD2. This CDR3 comprises 16 residues. Germline-derived CDR1 and CDR2 are LNHDA and SQIVND (reference sequence). Germline trimming cut 4 bases from V and 7 bases from J; bases unmatched to any gene: 9. The CDR3 sequence is CASSTSLLAGGGELFF. CDR3 nucleotides: TGTGCCAGTAGTACTTCCCTTTTAGCGGGAGGCGGGGAGCTGTTTTTT.